Presented here are 27 T cell receptor beta chains from one specimen sequenced in a study of T cell responses to AZD1222 COVID-19 vaccine (dated by TCRdb to the early 2020s). To prepare the library, the immunoSEQ multiplex PCR assay was applied. Held by TCRdb, this immuneACCESS table contains in-frame sequences only and omits some clones. Under half of the omission traces to an unresolved V gene where checked; the cause of the rest is unknown. The sample yields about 180,000 clones; 70% to 90% were counted once. The ten largest clones add up to around 10% of the sample. Explained via the paper, the time point label denotes: about 28 days (+/-7) after the second vaccine dose. The sequencing used peripheral blood, collected 28 days after the second AZD1222 dose. All receptors come from an adult who received the AZD1222 COVID-19 vaccine.

J is TRBJ2-3 and V is TRBV10-3; D perhaps matches TRBD2 (6 bases). The CDR3 runs to 14 residues. Germline V gives CDR1 ENHRY, CDR2 SYGVKD. Between the trimmed V and J ends, which lost 4 bases and 3 bases, there was a span of 11 bases. CDR3 nucleotides: TGTGCCATCAGTGGGGGCGGGATTACAGATACGCAGTATTTT. It is translated as CAISGGGITDTQYF.

This clone was found once. The V gene is TRBV13, the J gene TRBJ2-3, with TRBD2 identical over 9 bases. The CDR3 extends over 14 amino acids. The V gene's germline CDR1 is PRHDT and CDR2 FYEKMQ (reference sequence). Trimming cost V 6 bases and J 3 bases; bases outside gene matches: 4. The CDR3: CASSSGLATDTQYF. The CDR3 DNA reads TGTGCCAGCAGTTCCGGACTAGCGACAGATACGCAGTATTTT. Full variable domain (rest looked up from reference TRBV13 and TRBJ2-3): AAGVIQSPRHLIKEKRETATLKCYPIPRHDTVYWYQQGPGQDPQFLISFYEKMQSDKGSIPDRFSAQQFSDYHSELNMSSLELGDSALYFCASSSGLATDTQYFGPGTRLTVL.

The rearrangement joins TRBV28 to TRBJ1-1; perhaps TRBD1 as D (6 bases). CDR3 length: 15 residues. CDR1 and CDR2 (germline): MDHEN, SYDVKM. Trimming removed 5 bases at V and 4 bases at J, with 17 bases between. The CDR3, as DNA: TGTGCCAGCAGTAGGGGGTTTGAGGGCGGCACTGAAGCTTTCTTT. This codes for CASSRGFEGGTEAFF.

The chain employs TRBV9 and TRBJ2-1; 9 nucleotides align to TRBD2. V lost 0 bases and J lost 1; bases outside the gene matches: 2. This CDR3 is 16 amino acids long. The germline CDR1 and CDR2 sequences are SGDLS and YYNGEE. The CDR3: CASSVGGGASYNEQFF. The DNA of the CDR3 is TGTGCCAGCAGCGTAGGCGGGGGGGCGTCCTACAATGAGCAGTTCTTC.

This chain uses TRBV5-1 with TRBJ2-3; possible D gene TRBD2, 7 bases. CDR1 and CDR2 from the germline V gene are SGHRS and YFSETQ. Trimming left V 5 bases short and J 4 bases short, with 11 bases between. The CDR3 length is 13 residues. CDR3 in amino acids: CASRPGGADTQYF. CDR3 DNA sequence: TGCGCCAGCAGGCCGGGGGGCGCAGATACGCAGTATTTT. The whole variable domain, remainder taken from reference TRBV5-1 and TRBJ2-3, is KAGVTQTPRYLIKTRGQQVTLSCSPISGHRSVSWYQQTPGQGLQFLFEYFSETQRNKGNFPGRFSGRQFSNSRSEMNVSTLELGDSALYLCASRPGGADTQYFGPGTRLTVL.

CDR3 bases: TGTGCCAGCAGTGTCACGTTAGGACAGCCCCAGCATTTT. Amino acid sequence: CASSVTLGQPQHF. V and J are TRBV6-4 and TRBJ1-5, with unresolved D. Germline V gives CDR1 MRHNA, CDR2 SNTAGT. CDR3 length: 13 residues. V was trimmed by 4 bases and J by 7 bases, leaving 11 bases between them.

The rearrangement uses TRBV19 and TRBJ1-1; D not resolved. Germline values: CDR1 LNHDA, CDR2 SQIVND (reference sequence). The CDR3 has 12 residues. Trimming took 4 bases from V and 1 from J, leaving 4 bases between them. In nucleotides, the CDR3 is TGTGCCAGTAGTAGCCGGAACACTGAAGCTTTCTTT. It codes for CASSSRNTEAFF.

The chain uses TRBV6-6 and TRBJ1-6, with TRBD1 matching over 11 bases. From germline, CDR1 is MNHNY and CDR2 SVGAGI (reference sequence). V dropped 2 bases and J dropped 8; count of bases not matched to a gene: 5. The CDR3 extends over 16 amino acids. The CDR3 loop reads CASSYGTGGGDSPLHF. CDR3 bases: TGTGCCAGCAGTTACGGGACAGGGGGAGGAGATTCACCCCTCCACTTT.

V and J are TRBV4-3 and TRBJ1-6, with D possibly TRBD1 on 5 matching bases. With 0 bases removed from V and 8 bases from J, the gap between germline ends came to 8 bases. Germline V gives CDR1 LGHNA, CDR2 YSLEER. The CDR3 consists of 14 residues. This chain's CDR3 is CASSQDGGDSPLHF. The CDR3 DNA sequence: TGCGCCAGCAGCCAAGATGGGGGGGATTCACCCCTCCACTTT.

The gene calls are TRBV30 and TRBJ1-6; D possibly corresponds to TRBD1 (6 bases). The CDR3 is 14 amino acids. CDR1 is GTSNPN, CDR2 SVGIG, per germline (reference sequence). Trimming cost V 0 bases and J 10 bases, with 13 bases left between them. The CDR3 spells CAWSVRGRSSPLHF. CDR3 sequence (DNA): TGTGCCTGGAGTGTAAGGGGGAGGAGCTCACCCCTCCACTTT.

The chain recombines TRBV2 with TRBJ1-1; 9 bases are a match to TRBD1. The CDR3 spans 14 residues. Germline values: CDR1 SNHLY, CDR2 FYNNEI. The V and J ends lost 6 bases and 5 bases, in that order; junction bases with no gene match: 7. The CDR3 loop is CASSGTGSGTEAFF. The CDR3 DNA follows: TGTGCCAGCAGCGGGACAGGGTCAGGGACTGAAGCTTTCTTT.

The CDR3 loop is CASSLAGNEETQYF. DNA of the CDR3: TGTGCCAGCAGCTTGGCCGGAAATGAAGAGACCCAGTACTTC. The J gene is TRBJ2-5, the V gene TRBV5-4; D is unresolved. The CDR3 sequence is 14 residues long. Between the trimmed V and J ends, which lost 0 bases and 3 bases, there was a span of 9 bases. Germline values: CDR1 SGHNT, CDR2 YYREEE (reference sequence).

In nucleotides, the CDR3 is TGTGCCAGCAGCTGGGGGGCCTCCTACGAGCAGTACTTC. Its protein product is CASSWGASYEQYF. J is TRBJ2-7 and V is TRBV7-3; D is possibly TRBD1 or TRBD2 (6 bases each). The CDR3 consists of 13 residues. Germline loops: CDR1 SGHTA, CDR2 FQGTGA. Trimming stripped 4 bases from V and 0 bases from J, with 7 bases between.

This clone was observed once. V is TRBV19 and J is TRBJ1-5, with 7 bases fitting TRBD1. V shed 2 bases and J 4 bases; nucleotides not matched to a gene: 14. Germline V lookup: CDR1 LNHDA, CDR2 SQIVND (reference sequence). The CDR3 runs 18 residues. This CDR3 is CASSIPASKGQLNQPQHF. The CDR3 DNA reads TGTGCCAGTAGTATACCCGCAAGTAAGGGACAGCTTAATCAGCCCCAGCATTTT.

The chain joins TRBV19 to TRBJ2-3; D is tentatively TRBD1 or TRBD2 (6 bases each). From germline, CDR1 is LNHDA and CDR2 SQIVND (reference sequence). Trimming took off 3 bases at V and 6 bases at J, with 13 bases between the two ends. The CDR3 loop spans 14 amino acids. In DNA form, the CDR3 reads TGTGCCAGTAGTATGAGGGGGGCAAAGGATACGCAGTATTTT. This translates into CASSMRGAKDTQYF.

This clone was observed a handful of times. The V call is TRBV3-1 (or the pseudogene TRBV3-2), the J call TRBJ1-5, with 7 bases matching TRBD1. The J segment lost 5 bases and the V segment lost 0 bases, leaving 4 bases of the junction unmatched. The CDR3 consists of 15 residues. Germline CDR1 reads LGHDT; CDR2 reads YNNKEL (reference sequence). CDR3 residues: CASSQDTGDYQPQHF. DNA of the CDR3: TGTGCCAGCAGCCAAGATACAGGGGATTATCAGCCCCAGCATTTT.

The CDR3, as DNA: TGTGCCAGCACCCGGACAGGGGAATTTGAAAAACTGTTTTTT. Translating gives CASTRTGEFEKLFF. The V gene is TRBV6-6, the J gene TRBJ1-4, with 9 bases lining up with TRBD1. The CDR3 totals 14 residues. Germline loops: CDR1 MNHNY, CDR2 SVGAGI (reference sequence). J was trimmed by 7 bases and V by 7 bases; bases with no gene match: 7.

The rearrangement joins TRBV5-1 to TRBJ1-4; perhaps TRBD1 as D (5 bases). The germline V and J ends were trimmed by 6 bases and 6 bases, with 12 bases remaining between them. The CDR3 covers 13 residues. The germline V gene encodes CDR1 SGHRS and CDR2 YFSETQ. The CDR3 nucleotides are TGCGCCAGCACCAGGGACTTGGATGAAAAACTGTTTTTT. It codes for CASTRDLDEKLFF.

The CDR3 here is CASSFGDSSNQPQHF. In nucleotides, the CDR3 is TGTGCCAGCAGCTTCGGGGACTCTAGCAATCAGCCCCAGCATTTT. The V gene is TRBV7-9, the J gene TRBJ1-5; D perhaps matches TRBD1 (5 bases). CDR3 length: 15 amino acids. Germline CDR1 reads SEHNR; CDR2 reads FQNEAQ (reference sequence). The V end was cut by 3 bases, the J end by 0 bases, with 9 bases between.

The chain is built from TRBV12-3 or TRBV12-4 and TRBJ1-2, with a possible D match to TRBD1 (6 bases). CDR3 size: 12 residues. The ends were cut back, 7 bases at V and 5 bases at J, with 11 bases in the middle. CDR3 sequence: CASTTQGYGYTF. The CDR3, as DNA: TGTGCCAGCACTACGCAGGGGTATGGCTACACCTTC.

This sequence joins TRBV11-2 and TRBJ2-7; D possibly corresponds to TRBD2 (5 bases). Trimming cost V 7 bases and J 4 bases, with 8 bases left between them. The CDR3 length is 11 residues. The germline CDR1 and CDR2 sequences are SGHAT and FQNNGV. The DNA of the CDR3 is TGTGCCAGCAATCGGGGATACGAGCAGTACTTC. Its translation: CASNRGYEQYF.

About this clone: The sample carries other DNA sequences with the same CDR3. The rearrangement uses TRBV6-6 and TRBJ2-2, with D possibly matching TRBD2 (6 bases). The V end lost 5 bases, the J end lost 4 bases, and 11 bases lay between the germline ends. This CDR3 is built from 14 residues. Germline CDR1 and CDR2: MNHNY and SVGAGI (reference sequence). The CDR3 DNA reads TGTGCCAGCAGTCCAAGACTAGGCACCGGGGAGCTGTTTTTT. Protein: CASSPRLGTGELFF.

CDR3 loop: CASSLVAKSSGYTF. The CDR3 DNA sequence: TGCGCCAGCAGCTTGGTGGCGAAAAGTAGCGGCTACACCTTC. The chain recombines TRBV5-1 with TRBJ1-2, with D unresolved. V lost 0 bases, J lost 8 bases, and 14 bases lay in between. Germline values: CDR1 SGHRS, CDR2 YFSETQ. The CDR3 runs 14 residues.

The chain carries TRBV11-2 and TRBJ1-2, with a possible D match to TRBD1 (6 bases). The germline V and J ends were trimmed by 3 bases and 1 base, with 12 bases remaining between them. This CDR3 has 15 residues. Germline values: CDR1 SGHAT, CDR2 FQNNGV. CDR3 in amino acids: CASSFHQGFNYGYTF. CDR3 DNA sequence: TGTGCCAGCAGCTTCCATCAGGGGTTTAACTATGGCTACACCTTC.

This rearrangement joins TRBV5-4 to TRBJ1-2; D is possibly TRBD1 (6 bases). V shed 4 bases and J shed 2 bases, with 12 bases lying between them. The CDR3 contains 14 residues. Germline CDR1 SGHNT, CDR2 YYREEE (reference sequence). The chain's CDR3 is CASSRQVENYGYTF. The CDR3 DNA is TGTGCCAGCAGCCGACAGGTGGAAAACTATGGCTACACCTTC.

J is TRBJ2-7 and V is TRBV15; no clear D. Germline values: CDR1 LNHNV, CDR2 YYDKDF (reference sequence). The V and J ends lost 1 base and 0 bases respectively, with 13 bases between them. CDR3 length: 16 amino acids. The CDR3 spells CATSRGLGFLSYEQYF. For the CDR3, the DNA is TGTGCCACCAGCAGAGGTTTGGGGTTCCTCTCCTACGAGCAGTACTTC.

The CDR3 region is CASSPDPDYGYTF. The DNA for the CDR3 is TGTGCCAGCAGCCCCGACCCAGACTATGGCTACACCTTC. The chain is built from TRBV11-2 and TRBJ1-2; no firm D call. Trimming left V 5 bases short and J 3 bases short, with 10 bases between. CDR1 and CDR2 (germline): SGHAT, FQNNGV. The CDR3 is made up of 13 amino acids.